This T cell receptor beta chain was captured by sequencing in a study of blood T cell repertoires in COVID-19. In the study overall: The samples span acute and convalescent COVID-19 from the United States, Italy and Spain.

Germline V gene data show CDR1 as WNHNN and CDR2 as SYGVQD (reference sequence). The CDR3 runs to 14 residues. V was cut by 3 bases and J by 7 bases, with 10 bases left in between. As processed by the authors: Reference gene primer amplification in the assay estimated nucleated cell counts. Sequencing was performed with immunoSEQ multiplex PCR; in TCRdb, only in-frame clones are kept and a portion is missing. V, J and clone size were drawn from that table, and D and trimming were deduced from the DNA. The sample includes 25,000 to 30,000 clones, roughly 90% of them seen just once. The receptor comes from a human donor in a cohort sampled during active COVID-19. Sequenced: peripheral blood. The V and J genes are TRBV10-1 and TRBJ1-6, with unresolved D. The CDR3 bases are TGCGCCAGCAGTGAAGAACAGTTCAATTCACCCCTCCACTTT. Residues: CASSEEQFNSPLHF.